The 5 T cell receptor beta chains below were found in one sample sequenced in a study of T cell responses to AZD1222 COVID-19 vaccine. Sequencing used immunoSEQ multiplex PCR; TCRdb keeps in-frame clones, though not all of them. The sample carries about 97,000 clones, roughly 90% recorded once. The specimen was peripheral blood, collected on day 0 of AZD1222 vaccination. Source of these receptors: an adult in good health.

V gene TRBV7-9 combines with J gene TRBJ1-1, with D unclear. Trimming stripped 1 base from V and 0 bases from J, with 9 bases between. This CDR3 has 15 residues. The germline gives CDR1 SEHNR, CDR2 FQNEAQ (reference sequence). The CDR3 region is CASSLGVQLNTEAFF. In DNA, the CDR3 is TGTGCCAGCAGCTTAGGTGTACAGCTGAACACTGAAGCTTTCTTT.

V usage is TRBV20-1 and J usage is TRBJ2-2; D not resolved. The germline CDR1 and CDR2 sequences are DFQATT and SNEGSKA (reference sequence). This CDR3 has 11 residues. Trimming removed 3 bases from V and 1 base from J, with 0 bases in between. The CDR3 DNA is TGCAGTGCTAGGAACACCGGGGAGCTGTTTTTT. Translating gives CSARNTGELFF.

The CDR3, as DNA: TGTGCCAGCAGTTTATATGGACAAGATACGCAGTATTTT. Translating gives CASSLYGQDTQYF. The chain carries TRBV27 and TRBJ2-3; perhaps TRBD1 as D (5 bases). The CDR3 has 13 residues. Germline assignment: CDR1 MNHEY and CDR2 SMNVEV (reference sequence). V was cut by 1 base and J by 5 bases, with 7 bases left in between.

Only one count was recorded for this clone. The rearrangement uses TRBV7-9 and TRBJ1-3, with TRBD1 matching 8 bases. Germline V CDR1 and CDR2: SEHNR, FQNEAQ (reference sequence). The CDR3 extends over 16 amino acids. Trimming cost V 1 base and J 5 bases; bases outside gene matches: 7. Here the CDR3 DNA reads TGTGCCAGCAGCTTAGATTTCAACAGGGGGAGAAACACCATATATTTT. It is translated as CASSLDFNRGRNTIYF.

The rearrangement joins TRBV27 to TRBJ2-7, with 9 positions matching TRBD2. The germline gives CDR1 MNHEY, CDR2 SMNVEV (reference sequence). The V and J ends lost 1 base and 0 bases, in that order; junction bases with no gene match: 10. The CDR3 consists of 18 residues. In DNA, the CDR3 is TGTGCCAGCAGTTTATTGCTTAGCGGGGGCCTTAGCTCCTACGAGCAGTACTTC. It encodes CASSLLLSGGLSSYEQYF.